The rows below give T cell receptor beta chains drawn from one sample of a study of early T cells in non-severe SARS-CoV-2 infection. One entry per CDR3 protein results from TCRdb running MiXCR on the 5' RACE reads. The profile shows some 38,000 distinct CDR3 sequences, 3% to 4.5% of them singletons. The sample comprised whole blood. The receptors here all came from an adult who was a healthcare worker with PCR-confirmed SARS-CoV-2 infection or an uninfected control (not recorded which). CDR3s include the opening cysteine and the closing phenylalanine or tryptophan. The order of the fields is V gene, D gene, clone size, J gene, CDR3 DNA, CDR3 protein. The D gene is left open where the match is weak. The size field is filled for only some rows; it gives once, few, many or a size class.

TRBV5-8,TRBD2,many,TRBJ2-3,TGTGCCAGCAGCTATATTGATCTCCGGGAGGTTGGAGATACGCAGTATTTT,CASSYIDLREVGDTQYF
TRBV11-2,.,.,TRBJ1-2,TGTGCCAGCAGCCAAGGACAGACTAATGGCTACACCTTC,CASSQGQTNGYTF
TRBV20-1,TRBD2,.,TRBJ2-1,TGCAGTGCTAGAGGACTAGCGGGACACAATGAGCAGTTCTTC,CSARGLAGHNEQFF
TRBV6-6,.,.,TRBJ2-1,TGTGCCAGCAGTCCCGTGAACAATGAGCAGTTCTTC,CASSPVNNEQFF
TRBV9,.,many,TRBJ2-5,TGTGCCAGCAGCGTAGGTTCCGGGGCCCAAGAGACCCAGTACTTC,CASSVGSGAQETQYF
TRBV3-1,.,many,TRBJ1-1,TGTGCCAGCAGCCCGGATTACAGGGCTGGAGCTTTCTTT,CASSPDYRAGAFF
TRBV12-3/TRBV12-4,.,many,TRBJ1-1,TGTGCCAGCAGCCCTCTACAGGGAGTAAATGAAGCTTTCTTT,CASSPLQGVNEAFF
TRBV9,.,many,TRBJ2-3,TGTGCCAGCAGCGTACTTCAGGTCCCCACAGATACGCAGTATTTT,CASSVLQVPTDTQYF
TRBV6-2/TRBV6-3,.,.,TRBJ1-2,TGTGCCAGCAGTTACGATAACCAGGCGACCGATGGCTACACCTTC,CASSYDNQATDGYTF
TRBV7-9,.,many,TRBJ1-4,TGTGCCAGCAGCCCCACAGGGATAACTAATGAAAAACTGTTTTTT,CASSPTGITNEKLFF
TRBV7-3,.,many,TRBJ2-7,TGTGCCAGCAGTACGGACCCCTACGAGCAGTACTTC,CASSTDPYEQYF
TRBV28,.,many,TRBJ1-6,TGTGCCAGCAGTTTAGATTGGGGGGAGTCACCCCTCCACTTT,CASSLDWGESPLHF
TRBV5-1,TRBD1,few,TRBJ1-6,TGCGCCAGCAGCCACGGGACAGAAAATTCACCCCTCCACTTT,CASSHGTENSPLHF
TRBV28,TRBD1,few,TRBJ2-3,TGTGCCAGCACTTTGTACACCGGACAGGACCACACAGATACGCAGTATTTT,CASTLYTGQDHTDTQYF
TRBV7-9,.,many,TRBJ2-5,TGTGCCAGCAGCTTAGCCACAGCATGGAAGCAGTACCAAGAGACCCAGTACTTC,CASSLATAWKQYQETQYF
TRBV5-1,.,few,TRBJ2-5,TGCGCCAGCAGCTTGGTTCCGGGCGGAGAGACCCAGTACTTC,CASSLVPGGETQYF
TRBV27,.,many,TRBJ2-2,TGTGCCAGCAGTTTCGGGACTACCGGGGAGCTGTTTTTT,CASSFGTTGELFF
TRBV5-1,TRBD2,few,TRBJ2-7,TGCGCCAGCAGCTTGACGGGAGGGCCGGGAGCCATGAGGTACGAGCAGTACTTC,CASSLTGGPGAMRYEQYF
TRBV20-1,.,many,TRBJ2-3,TGCAGTGCTCAAGGGCCGGGCGCTAGCACAGATACGCAGTATTTT,CSAQGPGASTDTQYF
TRBV7-2,.,many,TRBJ2-7,TGTGCCAGCAGCTTAGGAAGGCTGCAGTACTTC,CASSLGRLQYF
TRBV7-9,.,many,TRBJ2-1,TGTGCCAGCAGCTCGCCAACCGGACACTCCTACAATGAGCAGTTCTTC,CASSSPTGHSYNEQFF
TRBV20-1,.,many,TRBJ2-5,TGCAGTGCTAGAAATCGGGAGACCCAGTACTTC,CSARNRETQYF
TRBV12-3/TRBV12-4,TRBD1,many,TRBJ1-5,TGTGCCAGCAGACGAGGACAGGGAGGTCAGCCCCAGCATTTT,CASRRGQGGQPQHF
TRBV12-2,.,many,TRBJ1-4,TGTGCAAGTTCTTTACAGGGGGCTATTGAAAAACTGTTTTTT,CASSLQGAIEKLFF
TRBV20-1,TRBD2,.,TRBJ2-3,TGCAGTGCTAGAGATCGGGGCGGGAGTCTCGCAGATACGCAGTATTTT,CSARDRGGSLADTQYF
TRBV18,.,few,TRBJ1-1,TGTGCCAGCTCACCCGGCGGCACGACTGAAGCTTTCTTT,CASSPGGTTEAFF
TRBV29-1,.,medium-sized,TRBJ2-7,TGCAGCGTGCCTAGCGACATGGCCCACGAGCAGTACTTC,CSVPSDMAHEQYF
TRBV24-1,TRBD1,many,TRBJ1-3,TGTGCCACCAGTGACCGGACAGGGGCCGGAAACACCATATATTTT,CATSDRTGAGNTIYF
TRBV4-3,TRBD2,few,TRBJ2-5,TGCGCCAGCAGCCAAGCGGTGGTAGCGGGAGGATCTCGCCAAGAGACCCAGTACTTC,CASSQAVVAGGSRQETQYF